This T cell receptor (beta chain) was identified in a study of T cell repertoires in cytomegalovirus infection (dated by TCRdb to about 2019). In the study overall: Donor HLA type was relevant to the analysis, because carriage of CMV infection together with the matching HLA type was indicated by public TCR beta signatures. What the authors observed across the whole study: In both this cohort and an independent approximately 370-donor cohort, the cumulative frequency of public TCR beta family members distinguished carriers of CMV infection plus the relevant HLA type. The ex vivo response was dominated by HLA-C-restricted CMV-specific TCR beta clonotypes, which also provided the single most frequent clonotype in two of eight donors.

The listed sequencing device is Illumina HiSeq 1500. The public reads were reprocessed in TCRdb via fastp at Q25 and MiXCR, keeping in-frame beta chains. Rows merge per CDR3 protein into single entries with the most common DNA and genes. This sample comprises about 600,000 distinct CDR3 sequences, 24% of them detected only once. The ten largest clones add up to roughly 8% of the sample. A remark on this clonotype: Its antigen is not yet known. Per-base quality was not reported, and no clone a single base away is much larger than it.

This sequence was found in a human donor in good health (CMV status not recorded). Some clones in this sample may be carry-over from other donors' samples. The sample comprised CD8+ T cells from PBMCs.

Read as DNA, the sequence is TGTGCCAGCAGTTACTCGGGACTGACTAATCAGCCCCAGCATTTT. Protein translation: CASSYSGLTNQPQHF. Here the chain combines TRBV6-2 or TRBV6-3 and TRBJ1-5, and possibly TRBD1, on 5 matching bases. Trimming removed 0 bases from V and 4 bases from J, leaving 10 bases between the germline ends. The CDR3 sequence holds 15 residues, the cysteine and phenylalanine included. Just the 45-base CDR3 DNA is kept, in frame starting at base 1. CDR1 and CDR2 were assigned from the germline V gene as MNHEY and SVGEGT.